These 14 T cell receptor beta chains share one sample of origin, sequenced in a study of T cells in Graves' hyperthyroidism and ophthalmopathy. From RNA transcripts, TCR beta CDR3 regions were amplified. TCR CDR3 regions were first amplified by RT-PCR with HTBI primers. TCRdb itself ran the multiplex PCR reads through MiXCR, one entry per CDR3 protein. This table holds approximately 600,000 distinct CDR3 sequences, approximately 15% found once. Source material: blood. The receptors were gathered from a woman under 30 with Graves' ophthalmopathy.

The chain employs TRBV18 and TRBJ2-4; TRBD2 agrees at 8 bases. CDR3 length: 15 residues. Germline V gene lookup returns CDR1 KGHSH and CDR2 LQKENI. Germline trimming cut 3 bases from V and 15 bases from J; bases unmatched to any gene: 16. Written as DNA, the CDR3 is TGTGCCAGCTCACCCCCTTTGGTAGCGCGGGAGGCCTTGTACTTC. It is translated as CASSPPLVAREALYF. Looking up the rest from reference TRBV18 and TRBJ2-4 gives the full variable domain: NAGVMQNPRHLVRRRGQEARLRCSPMKGHSHVYWYRQLPEEGLKFMVYLQKENIIDESGMPKERFSAEFPKEGPSILRIQQVVRGDSAAYFCASSPPLVAREALYFGAGTRLSVL.

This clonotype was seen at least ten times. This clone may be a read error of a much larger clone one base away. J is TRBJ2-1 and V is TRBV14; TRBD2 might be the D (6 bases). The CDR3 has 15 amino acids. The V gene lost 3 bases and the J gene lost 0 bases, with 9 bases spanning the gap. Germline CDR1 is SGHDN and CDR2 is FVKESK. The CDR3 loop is CASSHGGSSYNEQFF. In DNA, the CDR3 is TGTGCCAGCAGCCACGGAGGGAGCTCCTACAATGAGCAGTTCTTC.

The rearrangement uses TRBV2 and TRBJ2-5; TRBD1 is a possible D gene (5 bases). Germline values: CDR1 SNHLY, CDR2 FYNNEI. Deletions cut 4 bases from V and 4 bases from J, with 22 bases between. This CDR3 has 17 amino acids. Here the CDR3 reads CASSVGPGRGRGETQYF. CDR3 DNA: TGTGCCAGCAGTGTAGGGCCTGGAAGGGGAAGAGGAGAGACCCAGTACTTC.

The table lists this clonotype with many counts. The CDR3 nucleotides are TGTGCCAGCAGCTTAATCGACGAGCAGTACTTC. Protein sequence: CASSLIDEQYF. The genes are TRBV7-8 and TRBJ2-7; D is undetermined. V dropped 2 bases and J dropped 5 bases, with 4 bases sitting between them. Looked up from germline, CDR1 is SGHVS and CDR2 is FQNEAQ. The length of the CDR3 is 11 residues.

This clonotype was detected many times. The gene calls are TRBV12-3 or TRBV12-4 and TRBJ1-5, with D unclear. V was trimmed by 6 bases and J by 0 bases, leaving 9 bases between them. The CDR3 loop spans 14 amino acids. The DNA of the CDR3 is TGTGCCAGCAGGCCGACACTTAGCAATCAGCCCCAGCATTTT. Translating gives CASRPTLSNQPQHF.

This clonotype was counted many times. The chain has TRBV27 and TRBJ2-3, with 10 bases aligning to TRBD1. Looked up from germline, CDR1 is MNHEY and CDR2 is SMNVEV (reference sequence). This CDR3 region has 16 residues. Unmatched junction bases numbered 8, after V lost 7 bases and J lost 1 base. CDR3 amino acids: CASTKSGTGGTDTQYF. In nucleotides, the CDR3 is TGTGCCAGCACTAAGAGTGGGACAGGGGGCACAGATACGCAGTATTTT.

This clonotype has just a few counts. The CDR3 spells CSVDDRGTGELFF. DNA of the CDR3: TGCAGCGTTGATGACAGGGGCACCGGGGAGCTGTTTTTT. V is TRBV29-1 and J is TRBJ2-2, with 8 bases identical to TRBD1. V shed 3 bases and J 4 bases; nucleotides not matched to a gene: 1. The CDR3 has 13 residues. Germline V lookup: CDR1 SQVTM, CDR2 ANQGSEA.

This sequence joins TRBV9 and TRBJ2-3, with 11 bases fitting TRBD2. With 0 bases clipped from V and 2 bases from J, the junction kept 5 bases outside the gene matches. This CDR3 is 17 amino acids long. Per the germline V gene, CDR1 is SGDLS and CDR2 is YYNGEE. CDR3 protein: CASSVVSSGRTTDTQYF. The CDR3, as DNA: TGTGCCAGCAGCGTAGTCTCTAGCGGGAGGACCACAGATACGCAGTATTTT. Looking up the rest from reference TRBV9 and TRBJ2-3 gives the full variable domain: DSGVTQTPKHLITATGQRVTLRCSPRSGDLSVYWYQQSLDQGLQFLIQYYNGEERAKGNILERFSAQQFPDLHSELNLSSLELGDSALYFCASSVVSSGRTTDTQYFGPGTRLTVL.

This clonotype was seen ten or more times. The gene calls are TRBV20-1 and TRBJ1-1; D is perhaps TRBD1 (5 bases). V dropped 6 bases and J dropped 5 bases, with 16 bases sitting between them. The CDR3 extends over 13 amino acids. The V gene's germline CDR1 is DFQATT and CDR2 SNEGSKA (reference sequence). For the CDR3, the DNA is TGCAGTGCGATACGGGGGAGGAGGACTGAAGCTTTCTTT. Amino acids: CSAIRGRRTEAFF.

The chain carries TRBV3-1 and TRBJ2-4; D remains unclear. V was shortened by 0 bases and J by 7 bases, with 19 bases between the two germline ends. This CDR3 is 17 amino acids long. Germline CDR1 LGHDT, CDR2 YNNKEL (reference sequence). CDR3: CASSQDFPAQLGNIQYF. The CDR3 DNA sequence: TGTGCCAGCAGCCAAGATTTCCCGGCCCAATTAGGGAACATTCAGTACTTC.

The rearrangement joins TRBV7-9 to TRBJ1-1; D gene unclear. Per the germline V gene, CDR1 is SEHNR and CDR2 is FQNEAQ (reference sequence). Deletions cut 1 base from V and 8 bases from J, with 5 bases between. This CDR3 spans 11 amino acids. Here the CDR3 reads CASSLGEEAFF. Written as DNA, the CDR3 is TGTGCCAGCAGCTTAGGGGAAGAAGCTTTCTTT.

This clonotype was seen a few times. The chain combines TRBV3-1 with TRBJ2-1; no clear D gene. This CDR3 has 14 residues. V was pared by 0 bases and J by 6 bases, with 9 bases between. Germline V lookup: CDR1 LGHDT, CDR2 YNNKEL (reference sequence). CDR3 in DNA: TGTGCCAGCAGCCAAGATCTAGTAGTCAATGAGCAGTTCTTC. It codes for CASSQDLVVNEQFF.

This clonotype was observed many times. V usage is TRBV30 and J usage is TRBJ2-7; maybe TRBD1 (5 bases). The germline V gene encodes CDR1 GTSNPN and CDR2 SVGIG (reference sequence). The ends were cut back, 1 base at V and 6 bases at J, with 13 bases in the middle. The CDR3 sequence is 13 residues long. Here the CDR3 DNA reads TGTGCCTGGAGTGGGCAGCAGGGTAGCGAGCAGTACTTC. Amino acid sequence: CAWSGQQGSEQYF.

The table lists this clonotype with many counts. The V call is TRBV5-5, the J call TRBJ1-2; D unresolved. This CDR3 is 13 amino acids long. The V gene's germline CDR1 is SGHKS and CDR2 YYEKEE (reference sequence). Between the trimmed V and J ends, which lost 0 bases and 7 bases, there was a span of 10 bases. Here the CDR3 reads CASSLEIRGGYTF. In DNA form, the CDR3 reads TGTGCCAGCAGCTTGGAAATCCGCGGTGGCTACACCTTC.